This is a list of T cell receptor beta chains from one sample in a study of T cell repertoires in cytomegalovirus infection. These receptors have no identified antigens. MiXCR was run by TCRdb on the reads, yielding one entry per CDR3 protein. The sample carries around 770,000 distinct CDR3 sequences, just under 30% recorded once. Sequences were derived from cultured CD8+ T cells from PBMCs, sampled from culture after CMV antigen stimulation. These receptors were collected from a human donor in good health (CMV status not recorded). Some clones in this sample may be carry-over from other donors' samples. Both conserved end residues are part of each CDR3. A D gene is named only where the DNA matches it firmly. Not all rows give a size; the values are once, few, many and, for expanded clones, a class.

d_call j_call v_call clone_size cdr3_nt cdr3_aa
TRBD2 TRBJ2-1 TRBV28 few TGTGCCAGCAGTTTTCTAGCGGGGGGGCTCGATGAGCAGTTCTTC CASSFLAGGLDEQFF
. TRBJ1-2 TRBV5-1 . TGCGCCAGCAGCAGCTGGGGACTCGGTGACAGGCCCGACTATGGCTACACCTTC CASSSWGLGDRPDYGYTF
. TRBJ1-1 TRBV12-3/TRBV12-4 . TGTGCCAGCGGAACAAGGAACACTGAAGCTTTCTTT CASGTRNTEAFF
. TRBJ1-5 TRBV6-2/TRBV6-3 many TGTGCCAGCACATCCGGCAGGGGCAATCAGCCCCAGCATTTT CASTSGRGNQPQHF
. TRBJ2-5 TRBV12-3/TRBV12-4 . TGTGCCAGCAGTTTAGCGGGGGGTTTCAAGACCCAGTACTTC CASSLAGGFKTQYF
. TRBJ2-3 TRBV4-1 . TGCGCCAGCAGCCAAGATCCCAGGGGGAGGACAGATACGCAGTATTTT CASSQDPRGRTDTQYF
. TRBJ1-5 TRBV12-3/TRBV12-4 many TGTGCCAGCAGTCTATCCCTTAGTCAGCCCCAGCATTTT CASSLSLSQPQHF
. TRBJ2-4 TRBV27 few TGTGCCAGCAGTTTAATGAGCGGCGGGGACATTCAGTACTTC CASSLMSGGDIQYF
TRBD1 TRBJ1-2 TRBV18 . TGTGCCAGCTCACCACCCGGGGGACAGGGAATTTATGGCTACACCTTC CASSPPGGQGIYGYTF
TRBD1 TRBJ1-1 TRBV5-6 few TGTGCCAGCAGCTTGGGAGACAGGGGAGTCAGTGAAGCTTTCTTT CASSLGDRGVSEAFF
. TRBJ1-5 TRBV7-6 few TGTGCCAGCAGCTTAAGCAGCTCTTGGAATCAGCCCCAGCATTTT CASSLSSSWNQPQHF
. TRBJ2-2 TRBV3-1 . TGTGCCAGCAGCCACAGACTAGGTTGGACCGGGGAGCTGTTTTTT CASSHRLGWTGELFF
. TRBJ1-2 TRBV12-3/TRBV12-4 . TGTGCCAGCACCCCGGGTTCTGCAGCTAACTATGGCTACACCTTC CASTPGSAANYGYTF
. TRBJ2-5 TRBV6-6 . TGTGCCAGCAGTTACTCGAGAAAGGCGCAGGAGACCCAGTACTTC CASSYSRKAQETQYF
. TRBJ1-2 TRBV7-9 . TGTGCCAGCAGCGCAGGACAGTACTATGGCTACACCTTC CASSAGQYYGYTF
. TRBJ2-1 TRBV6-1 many TGTGCCAGCAAACAGCCAACCTACAATGAGCAGTTCTTC CASKQPTYNEQFF
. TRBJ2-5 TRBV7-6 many TGTGCCAGCAGCTTGACCCCCTTAGTTGGAGACCAAGAGACCCAGTACTTC CASSLTPLVGDQETQYF
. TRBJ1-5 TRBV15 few TGTGCCACCAGCAGGTGGGACGGTCAACAGCCCCAGCATTTT CATSRWDGQQPQHF
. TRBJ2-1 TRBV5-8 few TGTGCCAGCAGCAGGGACCCCAGCTCCTACAATGAGCAGTTCTTC CASSRDPSSYNEQFF
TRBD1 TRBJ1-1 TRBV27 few TGTGCCAGCAGTACCAGAGGGGGCCGGGGTGAAGCTTTCTTT CASSTRGGRGEAFF
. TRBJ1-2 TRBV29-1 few TGCAGCGTTGAATGGGAGTATGGCTACACCTTC CSVEWEYGYTF
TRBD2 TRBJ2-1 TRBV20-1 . TGCAGTGCTGCCTGGACTAGCGGGGGGCACTACAATGAGCAGTTCTTC CSAAWTSGGHYNEQFF
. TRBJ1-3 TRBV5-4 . TGTGCCACCACGTCGGGGTCCAGCTCTGGAAACACCATATATTTT CATTSGSSSGNTIYF
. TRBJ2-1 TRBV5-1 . TGCACCAGCAGCTTGGGGACTTACTCCTACAATGAGCAGTTCTTC CTSSLGTYSYNEQFF
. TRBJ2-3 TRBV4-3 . TGCGCCAGCAGCCAAGGCACCGGGGCAGGGGGCACAGATACGCAGTATTTT CASSQGTGAGGTDTQYF
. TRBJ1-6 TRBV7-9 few TGTGCCAGCAGCTTAGCCTCCATGGCAGCAGATAATTCACCCCTCCACTTT CASSLASMAADNSPLHF
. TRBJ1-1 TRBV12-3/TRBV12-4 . TGTGCCAGCAGTTTAGACGCAGTGAACACTGAAGCTTTCTTT CASSLDAVNTEAFF
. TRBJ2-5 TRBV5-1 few TGCGCCAGCCAGGCGGGGGCGGTTCAAGAGACCCAGTACTTC CASQAGAVQETQYF
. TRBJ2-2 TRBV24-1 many TGTGCCACGGAAGGGACCTCCGGGGAGCTGTTTTTT CATEGTSGELFF
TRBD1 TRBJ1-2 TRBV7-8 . TGTGCCAACAGCTCCGGCGGGACAGGGGGCCGCTATGGCTACACCTTC CANSSGGTGGRYGYTF
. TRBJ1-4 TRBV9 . TGTGCCAGCAGCGTAGGGAATTCCAGGGCACTTAATGAAAAACTGTTTTTT CASSVGNSRALNEKLFF
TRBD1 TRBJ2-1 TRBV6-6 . TGTGCCAGCAGTTACTCGGAACTCACAGGGGGCGGTGACAATGAGCAGTTCTTC CASSYSELTGGGDNEQFF
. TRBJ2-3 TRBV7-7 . TGTGCTAGCAGCTCCAACGGGGTTGGAGATACGCAGTATTTT CASSSNGVGDTQYF
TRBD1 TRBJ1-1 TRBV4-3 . TGCGCCAGCAGCCAAGTCGCTACCGGGACAGCAAACACTGAAGCTTTCTTT CASSQVATGTANTEAFF
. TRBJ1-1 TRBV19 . TGTGCCAGAATTGGGTATGAAGCTTTCTTT CARIGYEAFF
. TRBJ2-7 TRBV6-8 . TGTGCCAGCAGCCCCGAACAGGGTTCCTACGAGCAGTACTTC CASSPEQGSYEQYF
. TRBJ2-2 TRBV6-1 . TGTGCCAGCATCTTATCGTGGGGGGGCAACACCGGGGAGCTGTTTTTT CASILSWGGNTGELFF
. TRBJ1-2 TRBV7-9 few TGTGCCAGCAGCTCGCCCCAGGTGGTTGGCTACACCTTC CASSSPQVVGYTF
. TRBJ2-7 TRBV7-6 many TGTGCCAGCAGCTTAGCAGACGCTGCAGGGAAAGAGCAGTACTTC CASSLADAAGKEQYF
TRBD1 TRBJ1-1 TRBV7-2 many TGTGCCAGCAGCTTTACTTACGACAGGGGGACCACTGAAGCTTTCTTT CASSFTYDRGTTEAFF
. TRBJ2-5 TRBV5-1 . TGCGCCAGCAGCTTGGAAGGGGGAGACCAAGAGACCCAGTACTTC CASSLEGGDQETQYF
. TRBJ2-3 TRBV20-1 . TGCAGTGCTAGAGATCCCTTCGACAGTAGTGGCACAGATACGCAGTATTTT CSARDPFDSSGTDTQYF
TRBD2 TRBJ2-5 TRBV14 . TGTGCCAGCAGCCAAAACCCCCGGACTAGCGGGGGACGGGAGACCCAGTACTTC CASSQNPRTSGGRETQYF
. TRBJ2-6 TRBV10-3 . TGTGCCATCCGGGCCATATCGAGCTCTGGGGCCAACGTCCTGACTTTC CAIRAISSSGANVLTF
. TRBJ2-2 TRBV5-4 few TGTGCCACCTTCGGGACTCCCACCGGGGAGCTGTTTTTT CATFGTPTGELFF
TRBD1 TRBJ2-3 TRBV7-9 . TGTGCCAGCAGTGTTCTGAGAGGGGGCCTCACAGATACGCAGTATTTT CASSVLRGGLTDTQYF
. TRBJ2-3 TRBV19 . TGTGCCAGTAGTATGGGCAGCTCCCGCACAGATACGCAGTATTTT CASSMGSSRTDTQYF
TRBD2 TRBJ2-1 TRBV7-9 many TGTGCCAGCAGCTTAGGGCTTAGCGGGGGCAATGAGCAGTTCTTC CASSLGLSGGNEQFF
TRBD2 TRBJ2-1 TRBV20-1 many TGCAGTGCTAGAGGGACTAGCGGGGTGAGCTCCTACAATGAGCAGTTCTTC CSARGTSGVSSYNEQFF
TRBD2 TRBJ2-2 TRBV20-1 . TGCAGTGCTAGAATTGCCCAGCGGGACGCGAACACCGGGGAGCTGTTTTTT CSARIAQRDANTGELFF
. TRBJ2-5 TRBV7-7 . TGTGCTAGCAGCTTAGTCCCTAGCGTTAACCAAGAGACCCAGTACTTC CASSLVPSVNQETQYF
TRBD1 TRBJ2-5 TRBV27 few TGTGCCAGCAGTTCAGGACAGGGAAAGCCCCTGTACCAAGAGACCCAGTACTTC CASSSGQGKPLYQETQYF
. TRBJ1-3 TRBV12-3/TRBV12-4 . TGTGCCAGCATCCCGTTTGGAAACACCATATATTTT CASIPFGNTIYF
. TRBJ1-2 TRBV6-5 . TGTGCCAGCACCTTAACTTCTCTCTGGCCAGGGCGTTTCCCCTATGGCTACACCTTC CASTLTSLWPGRFPYGYTF
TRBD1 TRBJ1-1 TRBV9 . TGTGCCAGCAGCGCACGGACAGGCGTGAACACTGAAGCTTTCTTT CASSARTGVNTEAFF